These 25 T cell receptor beta chains share one sample of origin, sequenced in a study of CD8 T cells in Susac syndrome. The RNA, about 0.45 to 1 ug, was put through reverse transcription using random hexamers. TCRdb reanalysed the immunoSEQ multiplex PCR reads using MiXCR and keeps one entry per CDR3 protein. The sample lists about 71,000 distinct CDR3 sequences; nearly 96% were seen once. Sequencing was performed on CD4+ T cells from PBMCs. The receptor set was obtained from a human donor with multiple sclerosis.

The V call is TRBV12-3 or TRBV12-4, the J call TRBJ1-3; D is unresolved. The length of the CDR3 is 15 residues. Trimming took 4 bases from V and 1 from J, leaving 11 bases between them. The chain's CDR3 is CASSSDGLSGNTIYF. The CDR3 DNA sequence: TGTGCCAGCAGTTCCGACGGATTATCTGGAAACACCATATATTTT.

The rearrangement uses TRBV9 and TRBJ2-3; tentative D call: TRBD2 (6 bases). The CDR3 is 16 amino acids. Trimming stripped 0 bases from V and 5 bases from J, with 16 bases between. Germline V gene lookup returns CDR1 SGDLS and CDR2 YYNGEE. The CDR3 protein is CASSVASEGPRDTQYF. As DNA, the CDR3 is TGTGCCAGCAGCGTAGCGTCGGAGGGCCCCCGAGATACGCAGTATTTT.

The chain has TRBV18 and TRBJ2-5, with D hard to call. The CDR3 covers 12 residues. From germline, CDR1 is KGHSH and CDR2 LQKENI. V was clipped by 2 bases and J by 5 bases, with 6 bases between them. The CDR3 DNA reads TGTGCCAGCTCACCAGATTCGGAGACCCAGTACTTC. Translation gives CASSPDSETQYF.

The CDR3 is CASSILQGYQPQHF. The CDR3 DNA follows: TGTGCCAGTAGTATCTTGCAGGGGTATCAGCCCCAGCATTTT. The rearrangement joins TRBV19 to TRBJ1-5, with D possibly being TRBD1 (6 bases). The germline V and J ends were trimmed by 3 bases and 5 bases, with 11 bases remaining between them. This CDR3 has 14 amino acids. The germline CDR1 and CDR2 sequences are LNHDA and SQIVND (reference sequence). Filled out from reference TRBV19 and TRBJ1-5, the complete variable domain reads DGGITQSPKYLFRKEGQNVTLSCEQNLNHDAMYWYRQDPGQGLRLIYYSQIVNDFQKGDIAEGYSVSREKKESFPLTVTSAQKNPTAFYLCASSILQGYQPQHFGDGTRLSIL.

The rearrangement uses TRBV7-2 and TRBJ2-3, with 7 bases lining up with TRBD2. The trim removed 8 bases at V and 3 bases at J, leaving 14 bases unmatched. This CDR3 contains 16 residues. Germline V gives CDR1 SGHTA, CDR2 FQGNSA. For the CDR3, the DNA is TGTGCCAGCGCCGCGGGCGGGGGTTACTTTACAGATACGCAGTATTTT. The encoded protein is CASAAGGGYFTDTQYF.

J is TRBJ2-6 and V is TRBV7-2; no definite D call. Trimming pared 4 bases from V and 0 bases from J, leaving 7 bases between. Germline CDR1 reads SGHTA; CDR2 reads FQGNSA. The CDR3 is 15 residues long. The CDR3 region is CASSSASSGANVLTF. The CDR3 bases are TGTGCCAGCAGCTCTGCCAGCTCTGGGGCCAACGTCCTGACTTTC.

V usage is TRBV4-2 and J usage is TRBJ2-3; a weak D match, TRBD1 (5 bases). Germline lookup yields CDR1 LGHNA and CDR2 YNFKEQ. This CDR3 has 16 residues. Trimming pared 6 bases from V and 1 base from J, leaving 17 bases between. CDR3 in amino acids: CASSEGADYRTDTQYF. The CDR3 DNA is TGTGCCAGCAGTGAAGGGGCGGATTATCGCACAGATACGCAGTATTTT.

The genes are TRBV7-2 and TRBJ2-1, with 8 bases that match TRBD2. Germline CDR1 is SGHTA and CDR2 is FQGNSA. This CDR3 has 15 residues. The V gene end was trimmed by 2 bases and the J gene end by 5 bases; junction bases not matched to a gene: 5. The CDR3 nucleotides read TGTGCCAGCAGCTTAAGCGGGGGCAACAACAATGAGCAGTTCTTC. Protein: CASSLSGGNNNEQFF. The full variable domain, in which reference TRBV7-2 and TRBJ2-1 provide the parts outside the CDR3, is GAGVSQSPSNKVTEKGKDVELRCDPISGHTALYWYRQSLGQGLEFLIYFQGNSAPDKSGLPSDRFSAERTGGSVSTLTIQRTQQEDSAVYLCASSLSGGNNNEQFFGPGTRLTVL.

This chain connects TRBV29-1 to TRBJ2-3, with unresolved D. Deletions cut 4 bases from V and 6 bases from J, with 17 bases between. CDR1 is SQVTM, CDR2 ANQGSEA, per germline. CDR3 length: 14 amino acids. In DNA, the CDR3 is TGCAGCGTTGTAACCCCCCTTGGCGGTGATACGCAGTATTTT. This codes for CSVVTPLGGDTQYF.

This clonotype occurred once. CDR3 sequence: CASSSEPNYGYTF. In DNA, the CDR3 is TGTGCCAGCAGCTCAGAGCCCAACTATGGCTACACCTTC. The rearrangement joins TRBV11-2 to TRBJ1-2; D gene uncertain. From germline, CDR1 is SGHAT and CDR2 FQNNGV. Trimming left V 4 bases short and J 2 bases short, with 8 bases between. CDR3 length: 13 amino acids.

This sequence joins TRBV3-1 and TRBJ2-5; D is perhaps TRBD2 (6 bases). The germline V gene has CDR1 LGHDT and CDR2 YNNKEL (reference sequence). The V end was cut by 4 bases, the J end by 5 bases, with 17 bases between. This CDR3 has 15 amino acids. This CDR3 is CASSRAATSSETQYF. CDR3 in DNA: TGTGCCAGCAGCCGCGCGGCGACTAGTAGTGAGACCCAGTACTTC.

CDR3 sequence reads: CASSQDPPGLSVQFF. CDR3 nucleotide sequence: TGTGCCAGCAGCCAAGATCCCCCGGGACTAAGCGTGCAGTTCTTC. The chain combines TRBV3-1 with TRBJ2-1; 7 bases match TRBD2. Trimming took 0 bases from V and 12 from J; bases not matched to a gene: 11. The CDR3 is 15 residues long. Germline V gene lookup returns CDR1 LGHDT and CDR2 YNNKEL (reference sequence).

This clonotype was recorded once. The chain recombines TRBV2 with TRBJ2-2, with D maybe TRBD1 (5 bases). The CDR3 sequence is 13 residues long. The germline CDR1 and CDR2 sequences are SNHLY and FYNNEI. Deletions cut 6 bases from V and 4 bases from J, with 9 bases between. In DNA form, the CDR3 reads TGTGCCAGCAGCCCCCAGGGCACCGGGGAGCTGTTTTTT. Protein product: CASSPQGTGELFF.

This clonotype was detected only once. The chain combines TRBV11-3 with TRBJ2-1; D uncertain. The germline V gene encodes CDR1 SGHNT and CDR2 YENEEA. V was shortened by 3 bases and J by 7 bases, with 4 bases between the two germline ends. The CDR3 extends over 11 amino acids. In nucleotides, the CDR3 is TGTGCCAGCAGCTTTAAAAATGAGCAGTTCTTC. This sequence encodes CASSFKNEQFF.

V usage is TRBV11-1 and J usage is TRBJ2-7; D perhaps matches TRBD1 (5 bases). V was cut by 1 base and J by 2 bases, with 15 bases left in between. Germline V gene sequence: CDR1 SGHAT, CDR2 FQDESV (reference sequence). The CDR3 loop spans 16 amino acids. This CDR3 is CASSLGPPTEAYEQYF. The CDR3 bases are TGTGCCAGCAGCTTAGGCCCTCCGACAGAGGCCTACGAGCAGTACTTC.

This rearrangement joins TRBV28 to TRBJ1-4; D gene uncertain. The CDR3 runs 20 residues. Germline V gene sequence: CDR1 MDHEN, CDR2 SYDVKM. Trimming stripped 4 bases from V and 2 bases from J, with 26 bases between. CDR3 in amino acids: CASSWLGGRVMLVTNEKLFF. The CDR3, as DNA: TGTGCCAGCAGTTGGTTAGGCGGCAGAGTCATGTTGGTTACTAATGAAAAACTGTTTTTT.

The rearrangement uses TRBV18 and TRBJ1-1; D gene ambiguous. Germline V CDR1 and CDR2: KGHSH, LQKENI. V was pared by 1 base and J by 7 bases, with 16 bases between. The CDR3 is made up of 15 amino acids. The CDR3 DNA reads TGTGCCAGCTCACCACGCATTCAGATAACGGGTGAAGCTTTCTTT. Its protein product is CASSPRIQITGEAFF. The full variable domain, with the rest looked up from reference TRBV18 and TRBJ1-1, is NAGVMQNPRHLVRRRGQEARLRCSPMKGHSHVYWYRQLPEEGLKFMVYLQKENIIDESGMPKERFSAEFPKEGPSILRIQQVVRGDSAAYFCASSPRIQITGEAFFGQGTRLTVV.

The V and J genes are TRBV27 and TRBJ1-1, with D perhaps TRBD1 (5 bases). From germline, CDR1 is MNHEY and CDR2 SMNVEV (reference sequence). There are 15 residues in the CDR3. V was trimmed by 1 base and J by 0 bases, leaving 9 bases between them. CDR3 residues: CASSLFRGMNTEAFF. For the CDR3, the DNA is TGTGCCAGCAGTTTATTTCGGGGGATGAACACTGAAGCTTTCTTT.

This chain uses TRBV14 with TRBJ2-2; D perhaps matches TRBD2 (6 bases). Trimming stripped 2 bases from V and 4 bases from J, with 11 bases between. This CDR3 is 15 amino acids long. Germline lookup yields CDR1 SGHDN and CDR2 FVKESK. For the CDR3, the DNA is TGTGCCAGCAGCCAATGGAGGGCGGGCACCGGGGAGCTGTTTTTT. It is translated as CASSQWRAGTGELFF. Looking up the rest from reference TRBV14 and TRBJ2-2 gives the full variable domain: EAGVTQFPSHSVIEKGQTVTLRCDPISGHDNLYWYRRVMGKEIKFLLHFVKESKQDESGMPNNRFLAERTGGTYSTLKVQPAELEDSGVYFCASSQWRAGTGELFFGEGSRLTVL.

The chain employs TRBV7-8 and TRBJ1-5; D unresolved. The germline CDR1 and CDR2 sequences are SGHVS and FQNEAQ. The V end lost 2 bases, the J end lost 7 bases, and 9 bases lay between the germline ends. The CDR3 length is 13 residues. For the CDR3, the DNA is TGTGCCAGCAGCTTATCGGGATGGCAGCCCCAGCATTTT. It encodes CASSLSGWQPQHF.

The V and J genes are TRBV6-6 and TRBJ1-6, with D uncertain. The germline gives CDR1 MNHNY, CDR2 SVGAGI (reference sequence). The CDR3 runs 13 residues. The ends were cut back, 3 bases at V and 7 bases at J, with 7 bases in the middle. CDR3: CASSYETNSPLHF. For the CDR3, the DNA is TGTGCCAGCAGTTATGAAACCAATTCACCCCTCCACTTT.

This clonotype was picked up one time. This chain connects TRBV7-2 to TRBJ1-2; the D gene is possibly TRBD1 (6 bases). The germline V gene has CDR1 SGHTA and CDR2 FQGNSA. The CDR3 consists of 13 residues. Trimming took 6 bases from V and 7 from J, leaving 15 bases between them. The CDR3 DNA reads TGTGCCAGCAGTTTACAGGGTGTTGGTGGCTACACCTTC. Residues: CASSLQGVGGYTF.

The rearrangement joins TRBV7-9 to TRBJ1-6; D is ambiguous. CDR1 is SEHNR, CDR2 FQNEAQ, per germline (reference sequence). This CDR3 has 17 residues. V was pared by 1 base and J by 6 bases, with 16 bases between. The CDR3 sequence is CASSLGLGVPSNSPLHF. The CDR3 DNA reads as TGTGCCAGCAGCTTAGGGCTCGGGGTGCCGTCTAATTCACCCCTCCACTTT.

The chain carries TRBV10-3 and TRBJ1-6; the D is unclear. This CDR3 has 13 amino acids. The germline CDR1 and CDR2 sequences are ENHRY and SYGVKD. V was trimmed by 4 bases and J by 6 bases, leaving 7 bases between them. The CDR3 coding sequence is TGTGCCATCAGTGCTGGCAGTAATTCACCCCTCCACTTT. This gives the protein CAISAGSNSPLHF.

The chain combines TRBV20-1 with TRBJ2-3; maybe TRBD2 (6 bases). The V gene lost 6 bases and the J gene lost 4 bases, with 17 bases spanning the gap. This CDR3 is 14 amino acids long. The V gene's germline CDR1 is DFQATT and CDR2 SNEGSKA (reference sequence). The chain's CDR3 is CSASYLAGPDTQYF. The DNA of the CDR3 is TGCAGTGCCTCCTATCTTGCGGGGCCAGATACGCAGTATTTT.